The 20 T cell receptor beta chains below all came from one sample that was sequenced in a study of cytomegalovirus exposure and HLA in healthy donors. The primer mix had 60 Vbeta and 13 Jbeta primers. This table comes from immunoSEQ multiplex PCR, and its TCRdb copy is limited to in-frame clones, with some not included. The sample records roughly 140,000 clones, about 80% being singletons. Sequencing was carried out using PBMCs. These receptor sequences come from a woman between 55 and 75 years old in good health and CMV-seropositive.

V is TRBV7-9 and J is TRBJ2-7; 13 bases fit TRBD2. The junction had 8 bases not matched to a gene; V was cut back by 5 bases and J by 4 bases. Germline V gene sequence: CDR1 SEHNR, CDR2 FQNEAQ (reference sequence). CDR3 size: 16 residues. CDR3 in DNA: TGTGCCAGCAGCGTCACCGGGACTAGCGGGACGTACGAGCAGTACTTC. Encoded protein: CASSVTGTSGTYEQYF.

This chain joins TRBV9 and TRBJ1-1; 9 bases line up with TRBD1. Trimming took 0 bases from V and 7 from J; bases not matched to a gene: 7. The CDR3 is 15 amino acids. The germline CDR1 and CDR2 sequences are SGDLS and YYNGEE. The CDR3 bases are TGTGCCAGCAGCGTAGGGGGGACAGGGTACAATGAAGCTTTCTTT. Its protein product is CASSVGGTGYNEAFF.

This clone was detected only once. The V and J genes are TRBV4-1 and TRBJ1-5; tentative D call: TRBD1 (5 bases). Looked up from germline, CDR1 is MGHRA and CDR2 is YSYEKL. V lost 0 bases to trimming and J lost 4 bases, with 10 bases between them. CDR3 size: 15 residues. Here the CDR3 reads CASSQDWGTNQPQHF. The CDR3, as DNA: TGCGCCAGCAGCCAAGATTGGGGGACTAATCAGCCCCAGCATTTT.

The V call is TRBV5-1, the J call TRBJ2-2; perhaps TRBD1 as D (5 bases). V was pared by 0 bases and J by 4 bases, with 7 bases between. This CDR3 has 14 amino acids. Germline V gene lookup returns CDR1 SGHRS and CDR2 YFSETQ. The CDR3 sequence is CASSLGQFTGELFF. The DNA of the CDR3 is TGCGCCAGCAGCTTGGGACAGTTCACCGGGGAGCTGTTTTTT.

V is TRBV28 and J is TRBJ2-7, with D tentatively TRBD1 (6 bases). The CDR3 runs 15 residues. Germline loops: CDR1 MDHEN, CDR2 SYDVKM. Trimming pared 7 bases from V and 0 bases from J, leaving 16 bases between. Here the CDR3 DNA reads TGTGCCAGCACCCAAGTAGGGGGTAGCTCCTACGAGCAGTACTTC. It encodes CASTQVGGSSYEQYF. Looking up the rest from reference TRBV28 and TRBJ2-7 gives the full variable domain: DVKVTQSSRYLVKRTGEKVFLECVQDMDHENMFWYRQDPGLGLRLIYFSYDVKMKEKGDIPEGYSVSREKKERFSLILESASTNQTSMYLCASTQVGGSSYEQYFGPGTRLTVT.

Written as DNA, the CDR3 is TGTGCCAGCAGCTCGTTTCTAAACTACGAGCAGTACTTC. This translates into CASSSFLNYEQYF. The rearrangement uses TRBV7-2 and TRBJ2-7; the D is unclear. Germline CDR1 reads SGHTA; CDR2 reads FQGNSA. V was clipped by 4 bases and J by 3 bases, with 10 bases between them. The CDR3 sequence is 13 residues long.

Of note for this clone: At one of its ends the junction is not consistent with the germline gene, which may arise from a read error. V usage is TRBV6-5 and J usage is TRBJ1-5, with D tentatively TRBD1 (6 bases). This CDR3 is 13 amino acids long. CDR1 and CDR2 from the germline V gene are MNHEY and SVGAGI. CDR3 sequence: CASRQGPNQPRHF. The CDR3 DNA reads TGTGCCAGCAGACAGGGCCCGAATCAGCCCCGGCATTTT.

The chain employs TRBV28 and TRBJ2-1; 7 nucleotides match TRBD2. The CDR3 is 15 amino acids. Germline assignment: CDR1 MDHEN and CDR2 SYDVKM. With V trimmed by 2 bases and J by 4 bases, 5 bases remained unmatched. As DNA, the CDR3 is TGTGCCAGCAGTTTACCGTTAGCGGGTTACAATGAGCAGTTCTTC. This codes for CASSLPLAGYNEQFF.

This clone occurred once. The chain couples TRBV9 to TRBJ1-3; the D gene is possibly TRBD1 (5 bases). The V and J ends lost 0 bases and 0 bases respectively, with 7 bases between them. The CDR3 has 15 amino acids. The germline V gene encodes CDR1 SGDLS and CDR2 YYNGEE. The CDR3 DNA is TGTGCCAGCAGCGTAGGGGGGGGCTCTGGAAACACCATATATTTT. It specifies CASSVGGGSGNTIYF.

The chain links TRBV7-6 to TRBJ2-7, with 10 bases aligning to TRBD2. CDR1 is SGHVS and CDR2 is FNYEAQ in the germline V gene. CDR3 size: 16 residues. V lost 5 bases, J lost 0 bases, and 7 bases stayed unmatched. CDR3 region: CASSVTSGRDSYEQYF. CDR3 DNA sequence: TGTGCCAGCAGCGTAACCAGCGGGAGGGACTCCTACGAGCAGTACTTC. Together with reference TRBV7-6 and TRBJ2-7, the CDR3 gives the full variable domain: GAGVSQSPRYKVTKRGQDVALRCDPISGHVSLYWYRQALGQGPEFLTYFNYEAQQDKSGLPNDRFSAERPEGSISTLTIQRTEQRDSAMYRCASSVTSGRDSYEQYFGPGTRLTVT.

This clone appeared a single time. The chain couples TRBV2 to TRBJ2-3, with D possibly matching TRBD2 (5 bases). The V gene lost 3 bases and the J gene lost 1 base, with 14 bases spanning the gap. Germline values: CDR1 SNHLY, CDR2 FYNNEI. The CDR3 extends over 16 amino acids. CDR3 sequence (DNA): TGTGCCAGCAGTGAGGGTACTAGTGGGCGCACAGATACGCAGTATTTT. This translates into CASSEGTSGRTDTQYF.

This chain links TRBV2 with TRBJ2-5, with a weak D call TRBD1 (5 bases). The last part of the DNA fits TRBJ2-7 better; the J call may be wrong. Germline-derived CDR1 and CDR2 are SNHLY and FYNNEI. The CDR3 has 12 amino acids. The CDR3 loop reads CASSQGPGEQYF. Here the CDR3 DNA reads TGTGCCAGTTCTCAGGGCCCTGGCGAGCAGTACTTC.

This chain links TRBV5-6 with TRBJ2-1; TRBD2 is a possible D gene (5 bases). The CDR3 has 13 amino acids. Between the trimmed V and J ends, which lost 2 bases and 4 bases, there was a span of 7 bases. Germline CDR1 SGHDT, CDR2 YYEEEE. CDR3 sequence reads: CASSLPGYNEQFF. The CDR3 DNA follows: TGTGCCAGCAGCTTACCGGGGTACAATGAGCAGTTCTTC.

The rearrangement joins TRBV4-1 to TRBJ2-1; D might be TRBD2 (6 bases). V was cut by 2 bases and J by 4 bases, with 21 bases left in between. The CDR3 is made up of 18 amino acids. The germline CDR1 and CDR2 sequences are MGHRA and YSYEKL. CDR3 sequence (DNA): TGCGCCAGCAGCCAACAATCCTCTTGGACTATGGTTTACAATGAGCAGTTCTTC. It codes for CASSQQSSWTMVYNEQFF.

The chain uses TRBV11-2 and TRBJ2-1, with D maybe TRBD1 (5 bases). The V gene's germline CDR1 is SGHAT and CDR2 FQNNGV. This CDR3 spans 16 amino acids. Trimming took off 5 bases at V and 4 bases at J, with 18 bases between the two ends. The CDR3 is CASSPVTAGPYNEQFF. CDR3 DNA: TGTGCCAGCAGCCCCGTGACCGCAGGGCCTTACAATGAGCAGTTCTTC. Full variable domain (outside the CDR3, taken from reference TRBV11-2 and TRBJ2-1): EAGVAQSPRYKIIEKRQSVAFWCNPISGHATLYWYQQILGQGPKLLIQFQNNGVVDDSQLPKDRFSAERLKGVDSTLKIQPAKLEDSAVYLCASSPVTAGPYNEQFFGPGTRLTVL.

About this clone itself: Mismatch with germline at one junction end may stem from a read error. The V and J genes are TRBV7-9 and TRBJ2-4; 11 nucleotides line up with TRBD2. The germline V gene has CDR1 SEHNR and CDR2 FQNEAQ (reference sequence). The CDR3 runs to 15 residues. CDR3 protein: CASTLAGGEKNIQYF. CDR3 bases: TGTGCCAGCACCTTAGCGGGAGGGGAAAAAAACATTCAGTACTTC.

This clone was found a few times. The chain combines TRBV19 with TRBJ2-3, with TRBD2 matching over 8 bases. From germline, CDR1 is LNHDA and CDR2 SQIVND (reference sequence). The V segment lost 5 bases and the J segment 5 bases; nucleotides outside the gene matches: 6. CDR3 length equals 14 residues. CDR3 residues: CASSSGGTGDTQYF. For the CDR3, the DNA is TGTGCCAGTAGTTCGGGAGGGACGGGAGATACGCAGTATTTT.

The chain couples TRBV5-1 to TRBJ2-1; the D gene is possibly TRBD1 (6 bases). Trimming removed 0 bases at V and 3 bases at J, with 16 bases between. This CDR3 has 17 residues. Germline lookup yields CDR1 SGHRS and CDR2 YFSETQ. The chain's CDR3 is CASSLAVNRDIYNEQFF. CDR3 DNA sequence: TGCGCCAGCAGCTTGGCCGTGAACAGGGATATCTACAATGAGCAGTTCTTC. Together with reference TRBV5-1 and TRBJ2-1, the CDR3 gives the full variable domain: KAGVTQTPRYLIKTRGQQVTLSCSPISGHRSVSWYQQTPGQGLQFLFEYFSETQRNKGNFPGRFSGRQFSNSRSEMNVSTLELGDSALYLCASSLAVNRDIYNEQFFGPGTRLTVL.

This clone was recorded a few times. This rearrangement joins TRBV19 to TRBJ2-5, with 8 bases matching TRBD2. CDR3 length: 14 residues. V lost 5 bases and J lost 5; bases outside the gene matches: 7. Germline CDR1 is LNHDA and CDR2 is SQIVND (reference sequence). This chain's CDR3 is CASSSSGTSETQYF. The CDR3 DNA is TGTGCCAGTAGTTCATCAGGGACTAGTGAGACCCAGTACTTC.

The CDR3 DNA reads TGTGCCAGCAGTCCACTAGCGGACACAGATACGCAGTATTTT. Encoded protein: CASSPLADTDTQYF. The chain is built from TRBV27 and TRBJ2-3, with TRBD2 matching 8 bases. CDR1 and CDR2 from the germline V gene are MNHEY and SMNVEV (reference sequence). Trimming took 5 bases from V and 2 from J; bases not matched to a gene: 3. The CDR3 is 14 residues long.